The 5 T cell receptor beta chains below all came from one sample that was sequenced in a study of blood T cells in healthy people across ages. Combining a sample-barcoded 5' primer with a J-beta primer mix, a second PCR ran for roughly 7 to 12 cycles. TCRdb reprocessed the 5' RACE reads via MiXCR and lists one record per CDR3 protein. The sample consists of 1 million or so distinct CDR3 sequences, more than 40% of them appearing once. Sequenced input: blood. These receptors were collected from a woman aged 55-69 years in good health.

V is TRBV6-1 and J is TRBJ2-6; 14 bases fit TRBD2. J lost 2 bases, V lost 9 bases, and 6 bases had no gene match. The V gene's germline CDR1 is MNHNS and CDR2 SASEGT. This CDR3 is built from 17 residues. The CDR3 is CASLPGLAGAGANVLTF. CDR3 DNA sequence: TGTGCCAGTTTGCCGGGACTAGCGGGAGCTGGGGCCAACGTCCTGACTTTC.

This clonotype was seen more than once but under ten times. The chain links TRBV20-1 to TRBJ2-4, with D maybe TRBD2 (6 bases). V was clipped by 6 bases and J by 1 base, with 25 bases between them. The CDR3 has 18 amino acids. Germline V gene sequence: CDR1 DFQATT, CDR2 SNEGSKA (reference sequence). In DNA form, the CDR3 reads TGCAGTGCCAACCATGCTAGGGGAGGTGGGCTGGCCAAAAACATTCAGTACTTC. This gives the protein CSANHARGGGLAKNIQYF.

The V and J genes are TRBV7-6 and TRBJ1-1; D possibly corresponds to TRBD1 (6 bases). The CDR3 extends over 15 amino acids. Trimming took 6 bases from V and 1 from J, leaving 15 bases between them. Per the germline V gene, CDR1 is SGHVS and CDR2 is FNYEAQ. DNA for the CDR3: TGTGCCAGCAGTCTCCAGGGGCACGGGAACACTGAAGCTTTCTTT. This translates into CASSLQGHGNTEAFF.

CDR3 nucleotides: TGTGCCAGCAGCCGGACAGGGATCGGGGAGCTGTTTTTT. Its translation: CASSRTGIGELFF. The chain carries TRBV7-2 and TRBJ2-2; the match to TRBD1 covers 8 bases. Germline CDR1 and CDR2: SGHTA and FQGNSA. The CDR3 is 13 residues long. Trimming took 5 bases from V and 7 from J; bases not matched to a gene: 3. Using reference TRBV7-2 and TRBJ2-2 for the parts outside the CDR3, the full variable domain is GAGVSQSPSNKVTEKGKDVELRCDPISGHTALYWYRQSLGQGLEFLIYFQGNSAPDKSGLPSDRFSAERTGGSVSTLTIQRTQQEDSAVYLCASSRTGIGELFFGEGSRLTVL.

A word on this clonotype: At one of its ends the junction is not consistent with the germline gene, which may arise from a read error. The chain has TRBV7-2 and TRBJ2-7, with D perhaps matching TRBD2 (5 bases). Per the germline V gene, CDR1 is SGHTA and CDR2 is FQGNSA. This CDR3 is 13 amino acids long. The CDR3: CAGRSTSSYEQYF. The CDR3 DNA reads as TGTGCCGGCAGGAGTACTAGTTCTTACGAGCAGTACTTC.